What follows are 18 T cell receptor beta chains derived from one specimen sequenced in a study of blood T cell repertoires in COVID-19. Using immunoSEQ multiplex PCR, the repertoire was profiled, and TCRdb retains in-frame clones only, with some absent. The sample consists of fewer than 200,000 clones, around 79% of them appearing once. Material: peripheral blood. These receptor sequences come from a woman aged 70-85 years with acute or convalescent COVID-19.

This clone was seen a few times. J is TRBJ1-3 and V is TRBV4-1; D is possibly TRBD1 (5 bases). The CDR3 is made up of 17 amino acids. V was clipped by 7 bases and J by 0 bases, with 19 bases between them. CDR1 MGHRA and CDR2 YSYEKL come from the germline V gene. CDR3 region: CASTRIGESLSGNTIYF. The CDR3 bases are TGCGCCAGCACCCGAATAGGGGAATCCCTCTCTGGAAACACCATATATTTT.

The rearrangement links TRBV30 to TRBJ1-3; 7 positions agree with TRBD1. The CDR3 has 12 amino acids. Trimming at V came to 7 bases and at J to 1 base, leaving 1 base not matched to a gene. The V gene's germline CDR1 is GTSNPN and CDR2 SVGIG (reference sequence). The CDR3 sequence: CALTGSGNTIYF. DNA for the CDR3: TGTGCCTTGACAGGGTCTGGAAACACCATATATTTT.

This clone was observed a handful of times. The chain couples TRBV19 to TRBJ2-7, with D perhaps TRBD2 (5 bases). The ends were cut back, 6 bases at V and 4 bases at J, with 19 bases in the middle. This CDR3 has 15 amino acids. Germline CDR1 is LNHDA and CDR2 is SQIVND (reference sequence). CDR3 sequence: CASSPLLGAAYEQYF. In nucleotides, the CDR3 is TGTGCCAGTAGCCCACTGCTAGGAGCGGCTTACGAGCAGTACTTC.

This clone was detected only once. The chain uses TRBV7-6 and TRBJ2-3; possible D gene TRBD1, 6 bases. Germline loops: CDR1 SGHVS, CDR2 FNYEAQ. Between the trimmed V and J ends, which lost 1 base and 3 bases, there was a span of 14 bases. CDR3 length: 16 amino acids. CDR3 sequence: CASSLGRTVTTDTQYF. Written as DNA, the CDR3 is TGTGCCAGCAGCTTAGGTCGGACAGTTACTACAGATACGCAGTATTTT.

This sequence joins TRBV7-3 and TRBJ2-2; 8 nucleotides line up with TRBD2. The CDR3 sequence is 16 residues long. V dropped 4 bases and J dropped 1; count of bases not matched to a gene: 5. Germline V gene data show CDR1 as SGHTA and CDR2 as FQGTGA. The CDR3 DNA reads as TGTGCCAGCAGCTCCGGGGGGGCGGTGAACACCGGGGAGCTGTTTTTT. Translation gives CASSSGGAVNTGELFF.

The chain employs TRBV9 and TRBJ2-6; weak D call: TRBD2 (6 bases). Germline V gene lookup returns CDR1 SGDLS and CDR2 YYNGEE. CDR3 length equals 18 residues. Trimming stripped 3 bases from V and 0 bases from J, with 16 bases between. The CDR3 loop reads CASSAAGTASSGANVLTF. The CDR3 DNA reads TGTGCCAGCAGCGCCGCGGGGACCGCTAGCTCTGGGGCCAACGTCCTGACTTTC.

The rearrangement joins TRBV5-1 to TRBJ1-2; 9 positions match TRBD1. The V gene's germline CDR1 is SGHRS and CDR2 YFSETQ. The CDR3 loop spans 14 amino acids. The J segment lost 8 bases and the V segment lost 5 bases, leaving 10 bases of the junction unmatched. The DNA for the CDR3 is TGCGCCAGCAGTTCGGACAGGGGAGGCCTCGGCTACACCTTC. Translated: CASSSDRGGLGYTF.

The J gene is TRBJ1-1, the V gene TRBV5-1; unclear D gene. The CDR3 is 13 residues long. The V gene's germline CDR1 is SGHRS and CDR2 YFSETQ. The ends were cut back, 5 bases at V and 0 bases at J, with 8 bases in the middle. This CDR3 reads CASRLDLNTEAFF. CDR3 bases: TGCGCCAGCAGACTTGATTTGAACACTGAAGCTTTCTTT. The full variable domain, in which reference TRBV5-1 and TRBJ1-1 provide the parts outside the CDR3, is KAGVTQTPRYLIKTRGQQVTLSCSPISGHRSVSWYQQTPGQGLQFLFEYFSETQRNKGNFPGRFSGRQFSNSRSEMNVSTLELGDSALYLCASRLDLNTEAFFGQGTRLTVV.

The V and J genes are TRBV6-5 and TRBJ1-1; perhaps TRBD1 as D (5 bases). Trimming pared 7 bases from V and 0 bases from J, leaving 15 bases between. The CDR3 extends over 15 amino acids. Germline CDR1 MNHEY, CDR2 SVGAGI. This chain's CDR3 is CASTFSVRVNTEAFF. The DNA of the CDR3 is TGTGCCAGCACCTTCTCAGTCAGGGTGAACACTGAAGCTTTCTTT.

This clone is a singleton in its sample. The chain is built from TRBV2 and TRBJ1-2; a possible D gene is TRBD1 (5 bases). Germline CDR1 reads SNHLY; CDR2 reads FYNNEI. V was shortened by 4 bases and J by 13 bases, with 19 bases between the two germline ends. The CDR3 loop spans 13 amino acids. The CDR3 DNA reads as TGTGCCAGCAGTGGTGACAGCCCAATGAAGCGCACCTTC. This encodes CASSGDSPMKRTF.

The chain is built from TRBV29-1 and TRBJ2-3; 8 nucleotides match TRBD2. This CDR3 region has 17 residues. The V segment lost 5 bases and the J segment 2 bases; nucleotides outside the gene matches: 15. Per the germline V gene, CDR1 is SQVTM and CDR2 is ANQGSEA. The CDR3 region has the DNA TGCAGCGTTCCTTCAAATTCCGGGACTAGAGACACAGATACGCAGTATTTT. Translating it yields CSVPSNSGTRDTDTQYF.

The V gene is TRBV19, the J gene TRBJ1-4, with D perhaps TRBD1 (5 bases). Germline CDR1 and CDR2: LNHDA and SQIVND (reference sequence). The ends were cut back, 3 bases at V and 7 bases at J, with 15 bases in the middle. The CDR3 covers 15 residues. The CDR3 sequence: CASSIWQGGAEKLFF. The CDR3 DNA reads TGTGCCAGTAGTATTTGGCAGGGCGGTGCTGAAAAACTGTTTTTT. Full variable domain (missing parts from reference TRBV19 and TRBJ1-4): DGGITQSPKYLFRKEGQNVTLSCEQNLNHDAMYWYRQDPGQGLRLIYYSQIVNDFQKGDIAEGYSVSREKKESFPLTVTSAQKNPTAFYLCASSIWQGGAEKLFFGSGTQLSVL.

This clone has only one observation. The gene calls are TRBV7-2 and TRBJ1-4; D remains unclear. There are 15 residues in the CDR3. V lost 2 bases to trimming and J lost 8 bases, with 15 bases between them. Germline V gene data show CDR1 as SGHTA and CDR2 as FQGNSA. The CDR3 sequence is CASSLFSTRGEKLFF. DNA for the CDR3: TGTGCCAGCAGCTTATTTTCGACCCGCGGGGAAAAACTGTTTTTT.

This clone was observed a single time. The chain is built from TRBV30 and TRBJ2-1; TRBD1 agrees at 9 bases. With V trimmed by 3 bases and J by 9 bases, 9 bases remained unmatched. The CDR3 has 14 residues. Per the germline V gene, CDR1 is GTSNPN and CDR2 is SVGIG (reference sequence). This CDR3 reads CAWRSIGTGREQFF. CDR3 coding DNA: TGTGCCTGGAGAAGTATTGGGACAGGGCGTGAGCAGTTCTTC.

V is TRBV11-2 and J is TRBJ1-1; D unresolved. V lost 4 bases and J lost 4, with 10 bases in between. Germline values: CDR1 SGHAT, CDR2 FQNNGV. The CDR3 totals 13 residues. CDR3 sequence: CASSSQSGTEAFF. The CDR3 bases are TGTGCCAGCAGCTCCCAGAGCGGCACTGAAGCTTTCTTT.

This chain links TRBV28 with TRBJ1-6, with D perhaps matching TRBD1 (5 bases). The CDR3 has 14 amino acids. Per the germline V gene, CDR1 is MDHEN and CDR2 is SYDVKM. Trimming stripped 8 bases from V and 8 bases from J, with 16 bases between. The CDR3 here is CASCPFGGHSPLHF. CDR3 coding DNA: TGTGCCAGCTGCCCGTTCGGGGGACATTCACCCCTCCACTTT.

The chain joins TRBV28 to TRBJ2-1; D uncertain. The CDR3 contains 15 residues. Germline V gene lookup returns CDR1 MDHEN and CDR2 SYDVKM. V lost 3 bases and J 5 bases, leaving 14 bases between the germline ends. The CDR3 is CASSLSSRLDNEQFF. The CDR3 nucleotides read TGTGCCAGCAGTTTGTCCTCGCGTCTCGACAATGAGCAGTTCTTC.

DNA for the CDR3: TGTGCCAGCAGCCCGCGGGCTTTCAATGAGCAGTTCTTC. It specifies CASSPRAFNEQFF. The J gene is TRBJ2-1, the V gene TRBV7-9; D possibly corresponds to TRBD2 (5 bases). Per germline, CDR1 SEHNR and CDR2 FQNEAQ (reference sequence). The CDR3 has 13 residues. Trimming cost V 5 bases and J 6 bases, with 11 bases left between them.